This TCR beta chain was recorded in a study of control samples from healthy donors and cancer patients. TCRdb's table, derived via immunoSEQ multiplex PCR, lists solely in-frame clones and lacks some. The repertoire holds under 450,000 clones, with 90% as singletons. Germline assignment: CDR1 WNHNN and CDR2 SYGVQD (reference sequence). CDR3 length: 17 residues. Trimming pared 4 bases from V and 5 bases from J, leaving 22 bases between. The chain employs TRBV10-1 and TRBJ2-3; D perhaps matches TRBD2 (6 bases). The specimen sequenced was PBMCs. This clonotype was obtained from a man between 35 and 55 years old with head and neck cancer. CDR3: CASSVGWGDLWGDTQYF. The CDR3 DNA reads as TGCGCCAGCAGTGTTGGTTGGGGGGATTTATGGGGAGATACGCAGTATTTT.